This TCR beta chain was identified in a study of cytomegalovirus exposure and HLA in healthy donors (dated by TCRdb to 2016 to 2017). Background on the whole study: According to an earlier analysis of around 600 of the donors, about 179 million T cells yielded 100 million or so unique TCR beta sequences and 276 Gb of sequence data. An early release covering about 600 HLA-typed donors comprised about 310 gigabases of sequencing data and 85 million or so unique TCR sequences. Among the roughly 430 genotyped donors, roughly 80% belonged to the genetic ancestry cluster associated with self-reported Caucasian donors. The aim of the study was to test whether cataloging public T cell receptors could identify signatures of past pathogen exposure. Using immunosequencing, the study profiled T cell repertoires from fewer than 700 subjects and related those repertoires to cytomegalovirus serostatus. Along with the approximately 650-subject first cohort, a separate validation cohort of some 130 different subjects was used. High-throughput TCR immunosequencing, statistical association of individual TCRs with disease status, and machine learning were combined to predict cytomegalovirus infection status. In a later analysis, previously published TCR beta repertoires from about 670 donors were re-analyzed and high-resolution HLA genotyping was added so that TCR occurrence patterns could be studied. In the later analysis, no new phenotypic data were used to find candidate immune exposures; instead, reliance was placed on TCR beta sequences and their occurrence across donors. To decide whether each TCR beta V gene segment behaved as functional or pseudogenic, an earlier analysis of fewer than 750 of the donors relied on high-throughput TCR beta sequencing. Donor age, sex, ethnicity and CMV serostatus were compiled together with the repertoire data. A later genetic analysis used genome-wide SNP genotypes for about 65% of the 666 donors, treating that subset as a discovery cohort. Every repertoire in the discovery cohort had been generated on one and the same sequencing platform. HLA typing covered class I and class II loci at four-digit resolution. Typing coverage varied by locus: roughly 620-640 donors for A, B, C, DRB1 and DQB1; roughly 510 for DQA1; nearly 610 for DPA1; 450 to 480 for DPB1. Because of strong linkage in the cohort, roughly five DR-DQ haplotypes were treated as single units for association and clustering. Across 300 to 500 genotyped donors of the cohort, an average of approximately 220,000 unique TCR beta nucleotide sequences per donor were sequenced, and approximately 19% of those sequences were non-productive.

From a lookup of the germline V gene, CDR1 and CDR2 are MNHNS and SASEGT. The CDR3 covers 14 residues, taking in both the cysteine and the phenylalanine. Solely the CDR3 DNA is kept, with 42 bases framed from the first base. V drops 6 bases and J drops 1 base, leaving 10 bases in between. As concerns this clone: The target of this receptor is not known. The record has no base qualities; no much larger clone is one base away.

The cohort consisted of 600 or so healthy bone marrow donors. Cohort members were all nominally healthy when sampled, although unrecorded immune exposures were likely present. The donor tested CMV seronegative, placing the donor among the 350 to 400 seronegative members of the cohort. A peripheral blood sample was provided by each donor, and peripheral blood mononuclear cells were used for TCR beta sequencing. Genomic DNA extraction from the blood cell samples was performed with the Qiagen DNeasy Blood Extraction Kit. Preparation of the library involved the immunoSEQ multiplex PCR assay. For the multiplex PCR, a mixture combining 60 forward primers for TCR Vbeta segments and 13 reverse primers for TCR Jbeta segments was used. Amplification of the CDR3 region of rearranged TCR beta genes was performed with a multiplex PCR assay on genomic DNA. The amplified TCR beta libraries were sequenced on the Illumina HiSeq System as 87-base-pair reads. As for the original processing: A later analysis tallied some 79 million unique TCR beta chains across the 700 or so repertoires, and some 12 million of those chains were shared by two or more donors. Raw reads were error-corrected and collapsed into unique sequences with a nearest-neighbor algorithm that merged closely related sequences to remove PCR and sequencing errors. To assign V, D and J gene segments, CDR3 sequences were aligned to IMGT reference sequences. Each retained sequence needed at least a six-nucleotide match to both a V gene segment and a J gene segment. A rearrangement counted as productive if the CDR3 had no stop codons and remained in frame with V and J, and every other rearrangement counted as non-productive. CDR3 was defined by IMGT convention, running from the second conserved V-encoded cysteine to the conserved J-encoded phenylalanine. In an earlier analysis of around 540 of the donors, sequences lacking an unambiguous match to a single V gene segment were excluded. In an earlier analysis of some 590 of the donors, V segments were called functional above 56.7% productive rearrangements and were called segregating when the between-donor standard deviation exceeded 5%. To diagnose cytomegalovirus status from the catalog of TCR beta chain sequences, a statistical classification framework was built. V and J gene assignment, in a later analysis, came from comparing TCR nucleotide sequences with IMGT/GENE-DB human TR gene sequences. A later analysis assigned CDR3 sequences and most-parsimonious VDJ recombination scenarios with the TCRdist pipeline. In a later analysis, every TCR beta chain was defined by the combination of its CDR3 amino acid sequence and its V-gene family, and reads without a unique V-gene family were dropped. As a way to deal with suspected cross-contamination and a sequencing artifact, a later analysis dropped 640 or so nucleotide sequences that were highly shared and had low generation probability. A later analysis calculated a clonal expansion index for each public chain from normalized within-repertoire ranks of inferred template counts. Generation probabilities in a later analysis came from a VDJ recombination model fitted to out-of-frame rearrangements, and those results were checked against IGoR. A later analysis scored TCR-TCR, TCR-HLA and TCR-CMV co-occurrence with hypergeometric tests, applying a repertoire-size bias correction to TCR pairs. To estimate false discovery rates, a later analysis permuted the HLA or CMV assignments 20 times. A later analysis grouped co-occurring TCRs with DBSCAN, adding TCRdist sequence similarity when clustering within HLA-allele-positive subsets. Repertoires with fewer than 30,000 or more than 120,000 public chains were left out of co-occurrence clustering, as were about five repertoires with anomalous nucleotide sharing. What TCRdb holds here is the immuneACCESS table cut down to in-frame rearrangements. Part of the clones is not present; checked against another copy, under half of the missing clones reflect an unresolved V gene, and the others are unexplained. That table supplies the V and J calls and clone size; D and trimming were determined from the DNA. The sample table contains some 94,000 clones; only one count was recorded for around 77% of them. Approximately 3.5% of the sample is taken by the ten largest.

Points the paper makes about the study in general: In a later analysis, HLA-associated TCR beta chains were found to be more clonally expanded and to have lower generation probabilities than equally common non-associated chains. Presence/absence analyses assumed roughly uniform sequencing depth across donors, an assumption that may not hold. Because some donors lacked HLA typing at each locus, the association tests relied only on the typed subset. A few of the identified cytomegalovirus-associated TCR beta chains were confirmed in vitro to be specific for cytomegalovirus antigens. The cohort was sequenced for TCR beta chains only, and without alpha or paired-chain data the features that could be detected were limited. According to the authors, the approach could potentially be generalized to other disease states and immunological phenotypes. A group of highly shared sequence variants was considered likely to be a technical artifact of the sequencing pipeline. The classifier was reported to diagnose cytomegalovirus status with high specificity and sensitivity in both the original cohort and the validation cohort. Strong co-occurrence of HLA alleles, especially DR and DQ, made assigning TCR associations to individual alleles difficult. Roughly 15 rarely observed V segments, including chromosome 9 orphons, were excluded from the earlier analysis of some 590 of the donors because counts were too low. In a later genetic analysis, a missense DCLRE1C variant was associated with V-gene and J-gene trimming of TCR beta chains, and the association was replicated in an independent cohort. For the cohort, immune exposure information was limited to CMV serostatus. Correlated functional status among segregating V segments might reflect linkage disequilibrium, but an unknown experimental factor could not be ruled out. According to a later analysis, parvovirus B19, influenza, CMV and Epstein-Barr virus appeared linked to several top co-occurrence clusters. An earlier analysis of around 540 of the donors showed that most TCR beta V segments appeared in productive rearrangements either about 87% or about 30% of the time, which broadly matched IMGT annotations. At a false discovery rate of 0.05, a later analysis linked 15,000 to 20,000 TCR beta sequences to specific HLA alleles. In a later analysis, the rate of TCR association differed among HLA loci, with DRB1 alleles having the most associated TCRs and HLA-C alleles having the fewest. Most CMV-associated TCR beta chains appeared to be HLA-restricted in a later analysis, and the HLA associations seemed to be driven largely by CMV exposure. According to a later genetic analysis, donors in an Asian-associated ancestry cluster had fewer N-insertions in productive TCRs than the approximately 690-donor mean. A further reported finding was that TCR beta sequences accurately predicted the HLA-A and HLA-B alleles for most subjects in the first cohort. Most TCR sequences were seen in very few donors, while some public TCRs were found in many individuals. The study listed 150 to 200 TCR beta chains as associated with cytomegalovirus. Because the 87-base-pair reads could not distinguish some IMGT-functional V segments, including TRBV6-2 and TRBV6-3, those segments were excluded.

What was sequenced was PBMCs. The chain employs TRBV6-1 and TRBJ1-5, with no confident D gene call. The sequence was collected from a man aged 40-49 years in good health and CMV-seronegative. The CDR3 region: CASRRAASNQPQHF. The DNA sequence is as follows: TGTGCCAGCAGGAGAGCGGCAAGCAATCAGCCCCAGCATTTT.